This T cell receptor (beta chain) comes out of a study of human T cells and chemical hapten exposure. TCRdb re-derived calls from the RACE reads in MiXCR, one entry per CDR3 protein. The data hold roughly 120,000 distinct CDR3 sequences, with about 9.4% observed a single time. Regarding time point: healthy volunteer bleed at 2 weeks. Total RNA came from unfractionated whole blood. This clonotype was detected many times. The sample consisted of whole blood. The receptor comes from a male donor in good health. Some clones in this sample may be carry-over from other donors' samples.

This CDR3 is CAIQTANYGYTF. For the CDR3, the DNA is TGTGCCATTCAGACAGCTAACTATGGCTACACCTTC. The chain recombines TRBV2 with TRBJ1-2, with a possible D match to TRBD1 (5 bases). The CDR3 runs 12 residues. From germline, CDR1 is SNHLY and CDR2 FYNNEI. The V gene lost 10 bases and the J gene lost 0 bases, with 9 bases spanning the gap.